This T cell receptor (beta chain) was captured by sequencing in a study of T cells in Graves' hyperthyroidism and ophthalmopathy. The ends were cut back, 5 bases at V and 11 bases at J, with 22 bases in the middle. CDR3 length equals 14 residues. Germline lookup yields CDR1 DFQATT and CDR2 SNEGSKA (reference sequence). This clonotype was recorded at least ten times. TCR beta CDR3 sequences were amplified from RNA transcripts. During a first-round RT-PCR of the TCR CDR3, the HTBI primer set was used. TCRdb passed the multiplex PCR reads through MiXCR, listing each CDR3 protein once. The sample carries some 350,000 distinct CDR3 sequences, roughly 15% recorded once.

This chain links TRBV20-1 with TRBJ2-1, with TRBD1 as a possible D gene (6 bases). The material sequenced was blood. This clonotype originated in a woman aged 55-70 years with Graves' ophthalmopathy. In DNA, the CDR3 is TGCAGTGCTCCGATAGGGGGTTGGAGTCGGAAGCAGTTCTTC. Protein product: CSAPIGGWSRKQFF.